The present T cell receptor beta chain was sequenced within a study of T cells after yellow fever vaccination. Overall study context: It was SMART-Seq v4 Ultra Low Input that prepared the fractions with low cell numbers. Study conclusions and caveats: Subsequent booster samples again held most clones from primary vaccination (96% CD4, roughly 91% CD8).

5'RACE template switching produced TCR cDNA carrying a universal primer site and UMIs. TCRdb passed the 5' RACE reads through MiXCR, listing each CDR3 protein once. The data contain around 320,000 distinct CDR3 sequences, around 4.5% of them singletons. This clonotype was counted many times. Its antigen is unknown. The length of the CDR3 is 13 residues. The germline V gene encodes CDR1 LGHNA and CDR2 YSLEER. V lost 1 base, J lost 4 bases, and 4 bases lay in between. The rearrangement links TRBV4-3 to TRBJ2-2, with D unclear. The sample in question was PBMCs, obtained 15 days after the yellow fever booster vaccination. The TCR sequence derives from a man aged 18 to 30 who received the YFV17D yellow fever vaccine. CDR3 protein: CASSQAVTGELFF. DNA for the CDR3: TGCGCCAGCAGCCAAGCTGTCACCGGGGAGCTGTTTTTT.